This T cell receptor (beta chain) was recorded in a study of beta chain features in type 1 diabetes. The whole isolated RNA underwent reverse transcription, so sequencing captured expressed TCRB transcripts. The assay was immunoSEQ multiplex PCR, and TCRdb's table has in-frame clones only and misses some. The sample has about 330,000 clones, approximately 11% seen once. The CDR3 runs to 18 residues. V shed 1 base, J shed 2 bases, and the junction held 9 bases outside the gene matches. CDR1 and CDR2 (germline): SGHNT, YYREEE (reference sequence). The sample holds a few counts of this clone. The TCR comes from a woman aged 30 to 39 in good health. Material for sequencing was naive CD4+ T cells from blood. The genes are TRBV5-4 and TRBJ2-1; 10 positions agree with TRBD2. CDR3 loop: CASSLLRLAGEAYNEQFF. As DNA, the CDR3 is TGTGCCAGCAGCTTGTTGAGGCTAGCGGGAGAAGCCTACAATGAGCAGTTCTTC.